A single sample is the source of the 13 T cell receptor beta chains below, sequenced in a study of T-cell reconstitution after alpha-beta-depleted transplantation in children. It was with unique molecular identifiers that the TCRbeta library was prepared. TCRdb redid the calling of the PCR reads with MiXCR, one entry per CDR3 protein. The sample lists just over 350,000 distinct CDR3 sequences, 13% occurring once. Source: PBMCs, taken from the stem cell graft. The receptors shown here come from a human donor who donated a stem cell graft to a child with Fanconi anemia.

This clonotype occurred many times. CDR3 bases: TGCGCCAGCAGCCTGACAGGGGGCTATCAGCCCCAGCATTTT. Encoded protein: CASSLTGGYQPQHF. J is TRBJ1-5 and V is TRBV4-3, with 10 bases matching TRBD1. The CDR3 runs to 14 residues. Losses at the gene ends were 4 bases for V and 5 bases for J; bases not matched to a gene: 2. Germline CDR1 and CDR2: LGHNA and YSLEER.

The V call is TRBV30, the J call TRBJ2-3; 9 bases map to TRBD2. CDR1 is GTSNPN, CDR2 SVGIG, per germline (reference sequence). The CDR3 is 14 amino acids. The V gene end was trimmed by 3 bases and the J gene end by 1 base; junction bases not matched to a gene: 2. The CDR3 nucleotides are TGTGCCTGGAGAGAGCGGGGGGGCACAGATACGCAGTATTTT. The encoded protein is CAWRERGGTDTQYF. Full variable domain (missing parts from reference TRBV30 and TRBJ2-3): SQTIHQWPATLVQPVGSPLSLECTVEGTSNPNLYWYRQAAGRGLQLLFYSVGIGQISSEVPQNLSASRPQDRQFILSSKKLLLSDSGFYLCAWRERGGTDTQYFGPGTRLTVL.

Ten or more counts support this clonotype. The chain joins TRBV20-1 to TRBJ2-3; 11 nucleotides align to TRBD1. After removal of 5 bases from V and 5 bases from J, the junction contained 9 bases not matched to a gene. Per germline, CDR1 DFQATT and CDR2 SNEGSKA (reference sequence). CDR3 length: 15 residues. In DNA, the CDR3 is TGCAGTGCTCGCGGACAGGGGGCGATGAGAGATACGCAGTATTTT. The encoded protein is CSARGQGAMRDTQYF.

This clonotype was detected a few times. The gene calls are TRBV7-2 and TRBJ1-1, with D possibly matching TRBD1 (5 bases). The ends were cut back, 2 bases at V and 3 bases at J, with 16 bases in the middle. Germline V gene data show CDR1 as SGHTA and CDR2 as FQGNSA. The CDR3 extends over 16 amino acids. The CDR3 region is CASSLPPGGVDTEAFF. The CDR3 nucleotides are TGTGCCAGCAGCTTACCCCCGGGGGGGGTGGACACTGAAGCTTTCTTT.

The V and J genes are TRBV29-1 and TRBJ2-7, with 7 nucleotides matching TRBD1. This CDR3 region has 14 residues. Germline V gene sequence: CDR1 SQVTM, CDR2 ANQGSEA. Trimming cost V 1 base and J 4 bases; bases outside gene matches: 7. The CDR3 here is CSVEVPGGVYEQYF. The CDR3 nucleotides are TGCAGCGTTGAAGTTCCAGGGGGTGTATACGAGCAGTACTTC.

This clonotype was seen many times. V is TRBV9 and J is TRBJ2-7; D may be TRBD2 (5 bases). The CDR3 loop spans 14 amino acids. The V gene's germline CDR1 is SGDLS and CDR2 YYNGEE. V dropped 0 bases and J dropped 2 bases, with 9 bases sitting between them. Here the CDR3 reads CASSVDDGTYEQYF. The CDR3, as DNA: TGTGCCAGCAGCGTAGACGACGGGACCTACGAGCAGTACTTC.

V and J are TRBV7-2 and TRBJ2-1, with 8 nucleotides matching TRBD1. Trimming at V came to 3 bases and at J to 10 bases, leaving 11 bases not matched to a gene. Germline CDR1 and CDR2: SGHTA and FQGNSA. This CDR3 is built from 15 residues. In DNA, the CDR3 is TGTGCCAGCAGCTTCTGGACAGGGACGGGGAACGAGCAGTTCTTC. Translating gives CASSFWTGTGNEQFF.

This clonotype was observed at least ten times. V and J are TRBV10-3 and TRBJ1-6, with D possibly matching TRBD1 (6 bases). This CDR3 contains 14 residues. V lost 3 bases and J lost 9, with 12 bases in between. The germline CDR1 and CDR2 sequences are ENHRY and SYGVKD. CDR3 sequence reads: CAISEEGGGSPLHF. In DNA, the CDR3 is TGTGCCATCAGTGAAGAAGGGGGGGGTTCACCCCTCCACTTT.

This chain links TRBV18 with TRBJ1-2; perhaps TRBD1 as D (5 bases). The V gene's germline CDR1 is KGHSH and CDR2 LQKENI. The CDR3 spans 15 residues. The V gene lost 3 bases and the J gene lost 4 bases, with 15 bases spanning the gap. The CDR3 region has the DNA TGTGCCAGCTCACCCTCACAGGATTACTTCTATGGCTACACCTTC. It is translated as CASSPSQDYFYGYTF. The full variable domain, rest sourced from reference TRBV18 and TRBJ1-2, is NAGVMQNPRHLVRRRGQEARLRCSPMKGHSHVYWYRQLPEEGLKFMVYLQKENIIDESGMPKERFSAEFPKEGPSILRIQQVVRGDSAAYFCASSPSQDYFYGYTFGSGTRLTVV.

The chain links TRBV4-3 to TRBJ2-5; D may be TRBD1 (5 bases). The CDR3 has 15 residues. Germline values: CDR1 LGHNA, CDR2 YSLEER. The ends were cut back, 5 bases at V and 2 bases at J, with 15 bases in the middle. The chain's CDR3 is CASSSRGQPQETQYF. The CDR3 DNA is TGCGCCAGCAGCTCAAGGGGCCAGCCTCAAGAGACCCAGTACTTC.

The CDR3 is CASSLSTGRNEQFF. Written as DNA, the CDR3 is TGTGCCAGCAGTTTATCGACAGGGAGGAATGAGCAGTTCTTC. V and J are TRBV27 and TRBJ2-1, with D perhaps matching TRBD1 (7 bases). V was trimmed by 0 bases and J by 7 bases, leaving 10 bases between them. In germline, CDR1 is MNHEY, CDR2 SMNVEV (reference sequence). This CDR3 region has 14 residues.

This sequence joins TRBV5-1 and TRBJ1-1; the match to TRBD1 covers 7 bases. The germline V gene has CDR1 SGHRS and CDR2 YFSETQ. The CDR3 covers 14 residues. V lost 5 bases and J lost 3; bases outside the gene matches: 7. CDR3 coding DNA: TGCGCCAGCAGTTCGGGACAGCCGGACACTGAAGCTTTCTTT. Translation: CASSSGQPDTEAFF. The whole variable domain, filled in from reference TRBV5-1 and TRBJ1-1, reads KAGVTQTPRYLIKTRGQQVTLSCSPISGHRSVSWYQQTPGQGLQFLFEYFSETQRNKGNFPGRFSGRQFSNSRSEMNVSTLELGDSALYLCASSSGQPDTEAFFGQGTRLTVV.

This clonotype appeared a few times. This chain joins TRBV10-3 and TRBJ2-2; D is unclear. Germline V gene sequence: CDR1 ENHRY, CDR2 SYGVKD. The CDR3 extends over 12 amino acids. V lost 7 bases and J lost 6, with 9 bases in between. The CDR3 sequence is CAITTEAGELFF. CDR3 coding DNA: TGTGCCATCACCACCGAGGCCGGGGAGCTGTTTTTT.